One sample yielded the 24 T cell receptor beta chains listed below, sequenced in a study of cytomegalovirus exposure and HLA in healthy donors. Profiling relied on immunoSEQ multiplex PCR, and the TCRdb table lists in-frame clones only, not all of them. The sample has about 73,000 clones; roughly 90% are singletons. Sequenced material: PBMCs. These receptors all come from a woman aged 18-30 years in good health and CMV-seropositive.

The chain carries TRBV6-1 and TRBJ1-2, with D possibly being TRBD1 (6 bases). This CDR3 spans 12 amino acids. Germline CDR1 reads MNHNS; CDR2 reads SASEGT. V dropped 1 base and J dropped 8 bases, with 8 bases sitting between them. The CDR3 nucleotides read TGTGCCAGCAGTGAAGGGACAGTGGGCTACACCTTC. It encodes CASSEGTVGYTF.

The CDR3 DNA follows: TGTGCCATCAGTGCATCAGACAGGGGGGGGGACTATGGCTACACCTTC. It yields the protein CAISASDRGGDYGYTF. The chain is built from TRBV10-3 and TRBJ1-2, with 9 bases lining up with TRBD1. The CDR3 runs 16 residues. Germline V lookup: CDR1 ENHRY, CDR2 SYGVKD. The ends lost 4 bases at V and 3 bases at J; junction bases unmatched: 9.

The V and J genes are TRBV11-2 and TRBJ2-1; weak D call: TRBD2 (5 bases). The CDR3 is 13 residues long. Germline V gives CDR1 SGHAT, CDR2 FQNNGV. The V gene lost 5 bases and the J gene lost 6 bases, with 11 bases spanning the gap. CDR3 residues: CASSLRGLNEQFF. Here the CDR3 DNA reads TGTGCCAGCAGCCTCCGAGGGCTCAATGAGCAGTTCTTC.

A single count supports this clone. This chain connects TRBV11-2 to TRBJ2-3; 7 positions match TRBD1. The CDR3 has 15 residues. The germline V gene has CDR1 SGHAT and CDR2 FQNNGV. The junction had 6 bases not matched to a gene; V was cut back by 3 bases and J by 3 bases. In DNA form, the CDR3 reads TGTGCCAGCAGCTTGGTAGGGGGCAGTACAGATACGCAGTATTTT. Amino acid sequence: CASSLVGGSTDTQYF.

The chain uses TRBV27 and TRBJ2-1; the match to TRBD2 covers 12 bases. Germline loops: CDR1 MNHEY, CDR2 SMNVEV (reference sequence). The V and J ends lost 4 bases and 7 bases, in that order; junction bases with no gene match: 14. This CDR3 is built from 18 residues. CDR3 region: CASSSPPSAGLAGNEQFF. The DNA of the CDR3 is TGTGCCAGCAGTTCCCCCCCTTCGGCGGGACTAGCGGGTAATGAGCAGTTCTTC.

The chain recombines TRBV7-9 with TRBJ2-7; D is perhaps TRBD2 (6 bases). Germline assignment: CDR1 SEHNR and CDR2 FQNEAQ (reference sequence). This CDR3 is built from 14 residues. Trimming removed 5 bases at V and 2 bases at J, with 13 bases between. The CDR3 protein is CASSPEGPAYEQYF. CDR3 sequence (DNA): TGTGCCAGCAGCCCGGAGGGACCCGCCTACGAGCAGTACTTC.

The chain recombines TRBV30 with TRBJ2-7, with D tentatively TRBD1 (6 bases). Germline values: CDR1 GTSNPN, CDR2 SVGIG (reference sequence). The CDR3 runs 16 residues. Trimming pared 2 bases from V and 7 bases from J, leaving 24 bases between. For the CDR3, the DNA is TGTGCCTGGAGTACCAGGGCAGGGGTTTTGGCAGGGGAGCAGTACTTC. Protein sequence: CAWSTRAGVLAGEQYF.

V gene TRBV4-1 combines with J gene TRBJ1-3, with D hard to call. Per germline, CDR1 MGHRA and CDR2 YSYEKL. This CDR3 spans 16 amino acids. V lost 0 bases and J 2 bases, leaving 11 bases between the germline ends. CDR3: CASSQDGGRPGNTIYF. In DNA, the CDR3 is TGCGCCAGCAGCCAAGACGGTGGCAGGCCTGGAAACACCATATATTTT.

This chain uses TRBV4-3 with TRBJ1-4; no firm D call. Germline V gene sequence: CDR1 LGHNA, CDR2 YSLEER. This CDR3 contains 16 residues. V lost 0 bases and J 4 bases, leaving 12 bases between the germline ends. CDR3 sequence reads: CASSQDIIQYNEKLFF. For the CDR3, the DNA is TGCGCCAGCAGCCAAGATATCATTCAGTATAATGAAAAACTGTTTTTT.

This rearrangement joins TRBV27 to TRBJ2-7; 9 bases match TRBD1. CDR1 is MNHEY and CDR2 is SMNVEV in the germline V gene (reference sequence). The CDR3 covers 15 residues. V shed 4 bases, J shed 2 bases, and the junction held 6 bases outside the gene matches. CDR3 amino acids: CASSSLGQGPYEQYF. CDR3 in DNA: TGTGCCAGCAGTTCCCTGGGACAGGGTCCCTACGAGCAGTACTTC.

This chain joins TRBV2 and TRBJ2-3; 9 nucleotides line up with TRBD2. J gave up 5 bases and V 3 bases, and 9 bases lay outside the gene matches. Per germline, CDR1 SNHLY and CDR2 FYNNEI. The CDR3 contains 16 residues. The CDR3 nucleotides are TGTGCCAGCAGTGACTCGCGGGGGGGAAGTCAAGATACGCAGTATTTT. Its protein is CASSDSRGGSQDTQYF.

This clone was detected once. The chain carries TRBV29-1 and TRBJ1-5; 9 bases line up with TRBD1. Germline V gene lookup returns CDR1 SQVTM and CDR2 ANQGSEA. The CDR3 consists of 13 residues. J gave up 6 bases and V 2 bases, and 2 bases lay outside the gene matches. CDR3 DNA: TGCAGCGTTGAATCGGGACAGGGTCAGCCCCAGCATTTT. This codes for CSVESGQGQPQHF.

The rearrangement links TRBV6-4 to TRBJ2-1, with D possibly being TRBD2 (6 bases). V was cut by 3 bases and J by 6 bases, with 15 bases left in between. Germline CDR1 is MRHNA and CDR2 is SNTAGT. The CDR3 sequence is 15 residues long. DNA for the CDR3: TGTGCCAGCAGTGAAGTCTGGGGGGTTCTCAATGAGCAGTTCTTC. Protein product: CASSEVWGVLNEQFF.

The chain couples TRBV7-9 to TRBJ1-3; maybe TRBD1 (6 bases). V lost 5 bases and J lost 5, with 16 bases in between. The CDR3 loop spans 15 amino acids. Germline CDR1 and CDR2: SEHNR and FQNEAQ (reference sequence). As DNA, the CDR3 is TGTGCCAGCAGCCCGGCCCGGGACACCCGAAACACCATATATTTT. Its protein product is CASSPARDTRNTIYF.

The gene calls are TRBV2 and TRBJ2-1, with 7 nucleotides matching TRBD2. Per germline, CDR1 SNHLY and CDR2 FYNNEI. The ends lost 4 bases at V and 3 bases at J; junction bases unmatched: 6. The CDR3 sequence is 15 residues long. CDR3 sequence: CASSALRERYNEQFF. Here the CDR3 DNA reads TGTGCCAGCAGTGCTTTGCGGGAGCGCTACAATGAGCAGTTCTTC.

The chain uses TRBV5-5 and TRBJ2-7; 11 nucleotides align to TRBD1. This CDR3 is built from 15 residues. Germline V CDR1 and CDR2: SGHKS, YYEKEE (reference sequence). The V and J ends lost 6 bases and 3 bases, in that order; junction bases with no gene match: 8. CDR3 nucleotide sequence: TGTGCCAGCACCTCCGGACAGGGGGCTTTCTACGAGCAGTACTTC. It yields the protein CASTSGQGAFYEQYF.

A few counts support this clone. J is TRBJ2-1 and V is TRBV6-4; 15 bases are shared with TRBD2. V gave up 4 bases and J gave up 6 bases; unmatched junction bases: 1. Germline V CDR1 and CDR2: MRHNA, SNTAGT. The CDR3 extends over 15 amino acids. The CDR3 DNA follows: TGTGCCAGCAGTGGGACTAGCGGGGGGGCCAATGAGCAGTTCTTC. It is translated as CASSGTSGGANEQFF.

The V and J genes are TRBV6-5 and TRBJ2-4, with a tentative D call TRBD2 (6 bases). V lost 2 bases and J lost 0, with 11 bases in between. Looked up from germline, CDR1 is MNHEY and CDR2 is SVGAGI. The CDR3 is made up of 16 amino acids. CDR3 region: CASSYGRGIAKNIQYF. In DNA form, the CDR3 reads TGTGCCAGCAGTTACGGGCGGGGAATAGCCAAAAACATTCAGTACTTC.

The chain carries TRBV10-1 and TRBJ2-1; 9 nucleotides line up with TRBD1. Unmatched junction bases numbered 5, after V lost 1 base and J lost 4 bases. Looked up from germline, CDR1 is WNHNN and CDR2 is SYGVQD (reference sequence). The CDR3 loop spans 16 amino acids. For the CDR3, the DNA is TGCGCCAGCAGTGAGTATTGGACAGGGGAGTACAATGAGCAGTTCTTC. Amino acid sequence: CASSEYWTGEYNEQFF.

The chain recombines TRBV2 with TRBJ2-1, with D maybe TRBD1 (5 bases). The CDR3 sequence is 16 residues long. Germline V gene sequence: CDR1 SNHLY, CDR2 FYNNEI. The ends were cut back, 4 bases at V and 5 bases at J, with 18 bases in the middle. The DNA of the CDR3 is TGTGCCAGCAGTGTCGGTGGGGCAGGGCGAAACAATGAGCAGTTCTTC. It is translated as CASSVGGAGRNNEQFF.

The chain combines TRBV4-3 with TRBJ2-5; 8 nucleotides agree with TRBD2. The CDR3 loop spans 16 amino acids. V was clipped by 0 bases and J by 5 bases; unmatched bases: 8. Germline CDR1 LGHNA, CDR2 YSLEER. CDR3 loop: CASSQDSRGVGETQYF. The CDR3 coding sequence is TGCGCCAGCAGCCAAGATTCGCGGGGGGTGGGGGAGACCCAGTACTTC.

The V and J genes are TRBV27 and TRBJ2-7; the D gene is possibly TRBD2 (6 bases). CDR3 length: 14 residues. Germline V gives CDR1 MNHEY, CDR2 SMNVEV (reference sequence). Trimming took off 5 bases at V and 2 bases at J, with 13 bases between the two ends. The DNA for the CDR3 is TGTGCCAGCAGTACGGGACTGGAGGCCTACGAGCAGTACTTC. Its protein product is CASSTGLEAYEQYF.

The chain recombines TRBV11-2 with TRBJ2-1; 13 nucleotides line up with TRBD2. V dropped 5 bases and J dropped 9; count of bases not matched to a gene: 4. Germline V CDR1 and CDR2: SGHAT, FQNNGV. This CDR3 has 14 amino acids. CDR3 DNA sequence: TGTGCCAGCAGCCTGGGACTAGCGGGGCTTGAGCAGTTCTTC. Translated: CASSLGLAGLEQFF. The entire variable domain, with the rest obtained from reference TRBV11-2 and TRBJ2-1, is as follows: EAGVAQSPRYKIIEKRQSVAFWCNPISGHATLYWYQQILGQGPKLLIQFQNNGVVDDSQLPKDRFSAERLKGVDSTLKIQPAKLEDSAVYLCASSLGLAGLEQFFGPGTRLTVL.

This chain links TRBV4-2 with TRBJ1-6; 7 positions agree with TRBD1. J lost 5 bases, V lost 5 bases, and 3 bases had no gene match. This CDR3 is 14 amino acids long. Germline V lookup: CDR1 LGHNA, CDR2 YNFKEQ. CDR3 DNA: TGTGCCAGCAGCTCCGGGACAGATAATTCACCCCTCCACTTT. Translated: CASSSGTDNSPLHF.